Sequencing of this T cell receptor beta chain was carried out in a study of blood T cell repertoires in COVID-19. Generated by immunoSEQ multiplex PCR, the TCRdb table keeps only in-frame clones and is missing some. The data contain more than 200,000 clones, about 87% of them singletons. This CDR3 region has 14 residues. Germline V gene sequence: CDR1 LGHDT, CDR2 YNNKEL (reference sequence). Trimming removed 3 bases at V and 3 bases at J, with 11 bases between. The clonotype originates from a man aged 25-40 years with COVID-19, enrolled during active disease. The V gene is TRBV3-1 (or the pseudogene TRBV3-2), the J gene TRBJ1-1, with D unclear. The sample consisted of peripheral blood. CDR3 nucleotides: TGTGCCAGCAGCCAGGAGGGTTTTTACACTGAAGCTTTCTTT. Translating gives CASSQEGFYTEAFF.